Each of the 10 T cell receptor beta chains below was sequenced from the same sample in a study of cytomegalovirus exposure and HLA in healthy donors. The PCR ran on 60 Vbeta and 13 Jbeta primers. Sequencing was performed with immunoSEQ multiplex PCR; in TCRdb, only in-frame clones are kept and a portion is missing. This sample has 60,000 to 70,000 clones, with approximately 74% found just once. The sequencing sample was made of PBMCs. The receptor source for this set is a man aged 35 to 55 in good health and CMV-seropositive.

The chain carries TRBV30 and TRBJ2-7; D possibly corresponds to TRBD1 (6 bases). This CDR3 contains 12 residues. V lost 2 bases and J lost 4, with 9 bases in between. The germline V gene encodes CDR1 GTSNPN and CDR2 SVGIG (reference sequence). The CDR3 spells CAWSPQGYEQYF. The DNA for the CDR3 is TGTGCCTGGAGTCCACAGGGTTACGAGCAGTACTTC.

The chain combines TRBV25-1 with TRBJ1-5; 7 positions agree with TRBD1. Germline V gene lookup returns CDR1 MGHDK and CDR2 SYGVNS. Unmatched junction bases numbered 12, after V lost 3 bases and J lost 7 bases. CDR3 length: 16 residues. CDR3 amino acids: CASSDSKTGLRQPQHF. CDR3 in DNA: TGTGCCAGCAGTGATTCGAAGACAGGGCTTCGGCAGCCCCAGCATTTT.

The CDR3 DNA reads TGCGCCAGCAGCCCACCGGGACTACAAGAGACCCAGTACTTC. It encodes CASSPPGLQETQYF. This rearrangement joins TRBV5-1 to TRBJ2-5, with TRBD2 identical over 7 bases. The germline gives CDR1 SGHRS, CDR2 YFSETQ. The CDR3 runs to 14 residues. Trimming cost V 4 bases and J 2 bases; bases outside gene matches: 5.

The chain combines TRBV27 with TRBJ1-4; a possible D gene is TRBD1 (6 bases). Germline CDR1 MNHEY, CDR2 SMNVEV (reference sequence). The CDR3 spans 13 residues. V was shortened by 4 bases and J by 5 bases, with 8 bases between the two germline ends. The CDR3 region has the DNA TGTGCCAGCAGTTACAGGGTAAATGAAAAACTGTTTTTT. Translated, it gives CASSYRVNEKLFF.

The chain employs TRBV4-1 and TRBJ1-2, with no clear D. V shed 0 bases and J shed 1 base, with 9 bases lying between them. The CDR3 is made up of 15 amino acids. Germline CDR1 and CDR2: MGHRA and YSYEKL. The CDR3 sequence is CASSQDLSVNYGYTF. The CDR3 DNA follows: TGCGCCAGCAGCCAAGATCTGTCGGTTAACTATGGCTACACCTTC.

This clone was seen a handful of times. CDR3 coding DNA: TGTGCCTGGGGAAGACGGACTGGGGAGACCCAGTACTTC. Its protein is CAWGRRTGETQYF. The chain joins TRBV30 to TRBJ2-5; the D gene is possibly TRBD2 (5 bases). Per the germline V gene, CDR1 is GTSNPN and CDR2 is SVGIG (reference sequence). Trimming took off 5 bases at V and 5 bases at J, with 15 bases between the two ends. This CDR3 is built from 13 residues.

This clone was recorded once. The V call is TRBV7-8, the J call TRBJ2-7; D remains ambiguous. The CDR3 loop spans 14 amino acids. Per germline, CDR1 SGHVS and CDR2 FQNEAQ. V was cut by 5 bases and J by 1 base, with 12 bases left in between. The CDR3 DNA is TGTGCCAGCAGCCTCGGTCACCAATCCTACGAGCAGTACTTC. It is translated as CASSLGHQSYEQYF.

The chain joins TRBV2 to TRBJ1-6, with 10 bases aligning to TRBD1. The J segment lost 8 bases and the V segment lost 3 bases, leaving 4 bases of the junction unmatched. This CDR3 has 15 amino acids. Germline values: CDR1 SNHLY, CDR2 FYNNEI. The CDR3 loop is CASSERQGAYSPLHF. CDR3 sequence (DNA): TGTGCCAGCAGTGAGCGACAGGGGGCTTATTCACCCCTCCACTTT.

The chain employs TRBV19 and TRBJ1-5; unclear D gene. This CDR3 contains 15 residues. The germline gives CDR1 LNHDA, CDR2 SQIVND (reference sequence). Trimming stripped 1 base from V and 13 bases from J, with 20 bases between. This CDR3 is CASSIGVGVANPQHF. CDR3 in DNA: TGTGCCAGTAGTATAGGGGTGGGCGTCGCTAACCCACAGCATTTT.

The chain carries TRBV19 and TRBJ1-4; no clear D. Trimming pared 3 bases from V and 5 bases from J, leaving 13 bases between. This CDR3 region has 15 residues. Germline-derived CDR1 and CDR2 are LNHDA and SQIVND (reference sequence). Here the CDR3 DNA reads TGTGCCAGTAGTATTTCCGGGAGAGAAAATGAAAAACTGTTTTTT. The encoded protein is CASSISGRENEKLFF.